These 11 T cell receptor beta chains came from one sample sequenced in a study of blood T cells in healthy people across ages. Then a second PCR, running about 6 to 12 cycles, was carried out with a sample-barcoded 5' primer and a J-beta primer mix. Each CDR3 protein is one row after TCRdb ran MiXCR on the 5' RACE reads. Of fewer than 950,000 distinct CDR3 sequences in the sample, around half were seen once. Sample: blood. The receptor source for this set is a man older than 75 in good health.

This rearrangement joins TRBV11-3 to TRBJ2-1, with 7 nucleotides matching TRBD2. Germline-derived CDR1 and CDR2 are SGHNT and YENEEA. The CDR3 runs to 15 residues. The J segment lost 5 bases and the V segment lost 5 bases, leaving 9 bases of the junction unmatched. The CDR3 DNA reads TGTGCCAGCAGCCGAACGCGGGGGACGGACAATGAGCAGTTCTTC. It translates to CASSRTRGTDNEQFF.

The CDR3 loop reads CSVGGTAYTF. For the CDR3, the DNA is TGCAGCGTTGGAGGGACAGCCTACACCTTC. This sequence joins TRBV29-1 and TRBJ1-2, with 7 positions matching TRBD1. The CDR3 extends over 10 amino acids. Germline V lookup: CDR1 SQVTM, CDR2 ANQGSEA. V shed 4 bases and J 10 bases; nucleotides not matched to a gene: 3.

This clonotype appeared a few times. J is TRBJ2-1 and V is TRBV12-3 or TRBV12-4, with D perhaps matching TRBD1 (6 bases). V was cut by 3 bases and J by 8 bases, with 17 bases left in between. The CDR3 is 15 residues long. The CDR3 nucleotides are TGTGCCAGCAGTTTTCTCCAGGGGCTGAGCCATGAGCAGTTCTTC. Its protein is CASSFLQGLSHEQFF.

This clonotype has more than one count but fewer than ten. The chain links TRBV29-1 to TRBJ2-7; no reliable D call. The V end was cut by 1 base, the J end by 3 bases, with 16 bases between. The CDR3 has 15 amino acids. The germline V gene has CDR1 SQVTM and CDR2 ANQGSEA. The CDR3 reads CSVEVGAAAYYEQYF. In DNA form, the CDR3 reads TGCAGCGTTGAAGTTGGTGCGGCAGCGTACTACGAGCAGTACTTC.

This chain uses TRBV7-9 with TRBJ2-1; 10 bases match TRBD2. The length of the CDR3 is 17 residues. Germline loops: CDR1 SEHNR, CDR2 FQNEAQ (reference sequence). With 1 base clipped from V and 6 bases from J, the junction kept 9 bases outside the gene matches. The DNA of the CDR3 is TGTGCCAGCAGCTTAGACAGAGGGACTAGCGCGAGCAATGAGCAGTTCTTC. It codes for CASSLDRGTSASNEQFF. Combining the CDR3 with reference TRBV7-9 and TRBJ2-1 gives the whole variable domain DTGVSQNPRHKITKRGQNVTFRCDPISEHNRLYWYRQTLGQGPEFLTYFQNEAQLEKSRLLSDRFSAERPKGSFSTLEIQRTEQGDSAMYLCASSLDRGTSASNEQFFGPGTRLTVL.

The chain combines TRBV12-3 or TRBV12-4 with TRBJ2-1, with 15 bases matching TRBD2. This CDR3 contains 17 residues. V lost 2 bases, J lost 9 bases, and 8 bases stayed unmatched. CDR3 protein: CASSLPTGLAGGSEQFF. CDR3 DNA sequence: TGTGCCAGCAGTTTACCCACGGGACTAGCGGGAGGTAGTGAGCAGTTCTTC.

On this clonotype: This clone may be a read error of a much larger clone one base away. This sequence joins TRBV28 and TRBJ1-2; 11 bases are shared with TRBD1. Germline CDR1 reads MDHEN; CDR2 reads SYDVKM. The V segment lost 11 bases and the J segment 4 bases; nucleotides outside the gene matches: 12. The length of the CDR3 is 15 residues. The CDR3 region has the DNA TGTGCCTGCATGAAGGGACAGGGGGTTCCCTATGGCTACACCTTC. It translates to CACMKGQGVPYGYTF.

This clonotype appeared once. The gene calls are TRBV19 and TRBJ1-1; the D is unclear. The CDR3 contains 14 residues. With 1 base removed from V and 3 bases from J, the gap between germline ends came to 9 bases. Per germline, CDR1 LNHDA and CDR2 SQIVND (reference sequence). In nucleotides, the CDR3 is TGTGCCAGTAGTATAGTGGGGAAGTACACTGAAGCTTTCTTT. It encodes CASSIVGKYTEAFF.

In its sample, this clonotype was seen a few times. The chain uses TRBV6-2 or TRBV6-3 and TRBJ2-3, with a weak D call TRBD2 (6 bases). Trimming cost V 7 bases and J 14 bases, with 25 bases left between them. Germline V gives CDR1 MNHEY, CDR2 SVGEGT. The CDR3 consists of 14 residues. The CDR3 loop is CASTRDPDGRYAYF. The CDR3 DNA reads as TGTGCCAGCACCAGGGACCCCGACGGGAGATACGCGTATTTT.

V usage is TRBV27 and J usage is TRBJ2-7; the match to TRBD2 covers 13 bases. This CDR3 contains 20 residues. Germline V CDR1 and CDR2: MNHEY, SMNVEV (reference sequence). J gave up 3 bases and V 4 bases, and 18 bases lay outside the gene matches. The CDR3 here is CASSSNPWTSGGETLYEQYF. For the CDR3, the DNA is TGTGCCAGCAGTTCGAACCCCTGGACTAGCGGGGGAGAGACCCTCTACGAGCAGTACTTC.

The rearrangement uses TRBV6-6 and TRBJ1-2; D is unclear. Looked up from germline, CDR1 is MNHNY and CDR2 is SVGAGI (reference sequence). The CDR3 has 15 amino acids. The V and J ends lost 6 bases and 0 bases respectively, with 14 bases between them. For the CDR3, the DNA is TGTGCCAGCAGCCTCCAAGGGAGAGCTAACTATGGCTACACCTTC. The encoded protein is CASSLQGRANYGYTF.